The clone carrying this T cell receptor (beta chain) was seen many times. Antigen specificity is unknown. The sample comes from a study of breast tumors, draining lymph nodes, adjacent tissues. Study results and limitations: Tumor TCR diversity was below lymph nodes but above nontumor tissue.

TCRdb itself ran the multiplex PCR reads through MiXCR, one entry per CDR3 protein. Here the sample spans under 110,000 distinct CDR3 sequences, about 30% being singletons. Breast cancer patients provided tissue from their axillary draining lymph nodes. This receptor was identified in a female donor with breast cancer. Some clones in this sample may be carry-over from other donors' samples. The sequencing input was axillary lymph node tissue.

The CDR3 protein is CASKTGGGYEQYF. In DNA, the CDR3 is TGTGCTAGCAAAACAGGGGGCGGCTACGAGCAGTACTTC. This chain joins TRBV12-5 and TRBJ2-7, with 9 nucleotides matching TRBD1. Germline trimming cut 9 bases from V and 3 bases from J; bases unmatched to any gene: 6. Per germline, CDR1 LGHNT and CDR2 FRNRAP. The CDR3 consists of 13 residues.